This is a list of T cell receptor beta chains from one sample in a study of blood T cell repertoires in COVID-19. The assay was immunoSEQ multiplex PCR, and TCRdb's table has in-frame clones only and misses some. The data hold around 99,000 clones, with more than 70% observed a single time. Sequenced: peripheral blood. The receptors originated from a man aged 70 or older with acute or convalescent COVID-19. CDR3s leave out the opening cysteine and the closing phenylalanine or tryptophan.

TRBJ1-2 TRBV7-9 ASSLDGLRGYT
TRBJ2-3 TRBV7-2 ASSLLAGGLVDTQY
TRBJ1-5 TRBV4-2 ASSQEGRGMSGPQH
TRBJ1-2 TRBV29-1 SVGLQGLGYT
TRBJ1-5 TRBV7-8 ASSPTGVRNQPQH
TRBJ1-1 TRBV12-3/TRBV12-4 ASSSRDRGLAF
TRBJ2-5 TRBV7-8 ASSLGTGRETQY
TRBJ2-7 TRBV19 ASSGARDSYEQY
TRBJ1-5 TRBV2 ASSERDRGRQPQH
TRBJ1-5 TRBV5-5 ASSAGSNQPQH
TRBJ1-3 TRBV5-1 ASSLGRLAALSGNTIY
TRBJ1-5 TRBV15 ATSRDGTGNNQPQH
TRBJ1-2 TRBV10-1 ASGTGGTGLYT
TRBJ2-7 TRBV21-1 ASSKGDRHSYEQY
TRBJ2-5 TRBV3-1/TRBV3-2 ASSQGKTSGGPQETQY
TRBJ1-2 TRBV6-6 ASKNGEGNYGYT
TRBJ2-1 TRBV18 ASSPDRGGNEQF
TRBJ1-2 TRBV19 ASTTGSNYGYT
TRBJ1-2 TRBV14 ASSQGRDYGYT
TRBJ2-5 TRBV28 ASSPDTAKVETQY
TRBJ1-1 TRBV10-2 ASRDRLVNTEAF
TRBJ2-2 TRBV11-3 ASSTGTSGGFGTGELF
TRBJ2-5 TRBV6-1 ASSESWTLQETQY
TRBJ1-4 TRBV7-5 ARSPNRGPNEKLF
TRBJ2-7 TRBV14 ASSQGGPSLEQY
TRBJ1-1 TRBV15 ATSRETGRVNTEAF
TRBJ2-1 TRBV5-4 ASSLALAGVGDEQF
TRBJ1-5 TRBV5-1 ASSLDRQANQPQH
TRBJ1-4 TRBV18 ASSPQYSSNEKLF
TRBJ2-2 TRBV5-1 ASSLLVAGNTGELF
TRBJ2-2 TRBV2 ASKETGNTGELF
TRBJ2-2 TRBV20-1 SASVRGSSTGELF
TRBJ2-2 TRBV6-5 ASSYFQSTGELF
TRBJ2-7 TRBV6-6 ATQGQATYEQY
TRBJ1-2 TRBV6-5 ASSRGQGGLYGYT
TRBJ2-7 TRBV5-6 ASTLTPGEQY
TRBJ1-6 TRBV2 ASTRGNSPLH
TRBJ1-1 TRBV5-5 ASSTREEGAF
TRBJ2-7 TRBV4-3 ASSQVPTGRYEQY
TRBJ2-3 TRBV11-2 ASSFGGSWATDTQY
TRBJ1-6 TRBV2 ASSGQAGNDSPLH
TRBJ2-5 TRBV10-3 AISEGASGGARQETQY
TRBJ2-6 TRBV19 ASKEDRGSGANVLT
TRBJ1-5 TRBV10-3 AINSGTGSGQPQH
TRBJ1-1 TRBV5-1 ASSQLGQGETEAF
TRBJ1-1 TRBV4-1 ASSVQGDTEAF
TRBJ2-2 TRBV3-1/TRBV3-2 ASSQVVGGELF
TRBJ2-7 TRBV5-1 ASRNRVESEQY
TRBJ1-4 TRBV6-5 ASRTGTAGGEKLF
TRBJ2-1 TRBV4-1 ASSQEGDRGSSSYNEQF